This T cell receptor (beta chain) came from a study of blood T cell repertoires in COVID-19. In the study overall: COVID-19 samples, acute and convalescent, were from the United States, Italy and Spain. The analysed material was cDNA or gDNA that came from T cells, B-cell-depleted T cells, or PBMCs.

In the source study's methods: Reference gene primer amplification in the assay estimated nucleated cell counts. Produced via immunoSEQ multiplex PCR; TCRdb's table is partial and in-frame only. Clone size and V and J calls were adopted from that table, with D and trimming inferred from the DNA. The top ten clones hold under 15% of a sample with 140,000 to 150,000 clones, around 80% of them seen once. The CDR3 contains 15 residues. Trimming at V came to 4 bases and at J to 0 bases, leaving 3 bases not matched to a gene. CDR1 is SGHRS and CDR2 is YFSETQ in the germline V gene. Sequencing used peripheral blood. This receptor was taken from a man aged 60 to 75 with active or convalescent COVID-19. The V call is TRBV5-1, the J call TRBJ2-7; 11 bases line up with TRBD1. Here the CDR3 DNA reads TGCGCCAGCAGCCCCGGGACAGGGGGCTCCTACGAGCAGTACTTC. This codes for CASSPGTGGSYEQYF.